These 5 T cell receptor beta chains came from one sample sequenced in a study of T-cell reconstitution after alpha-beta-depleted transplantation in children. Library preparation (for TCRbeta) was performed with unique molecular identifiers. TCRdb reanalysed the PCR reads using MiXCR and keeps one entry per CDR3 protein. The sample contains 700,000 to 950,000 distinct CDR3 sequences, under 20% of which appear only once. This specimen was PBMCs, mostly from graft donor cells, taken 360 days after TCRalphabeta/CD19-depleted stem cell transplant. The origin of the receptors is a male patient younger than 18 who had a stem cell transplant for acute lymphoblastic leukemia, so the T cells may come from the graft donor.

The rearrangement uses TRBV5-1 and TRBJ1-1; 8 nucleotides align to TRBD1. The trim removed 6 bases at V and 1 base at J, leaving 5 bases unmatched. The CDR3 contains 14 residues. CDR1 SGHRS and CDR2 YFSETQ come from the germline V gene. The CDR3 loop reads CASNQGARNTEAFF. CDR3 in DNA: TGCGCCAGCAACCAGGGGGCCAGGAACACTGAAGCTTTCTTT.

This clonotype was picked up many times. The V and J genes are TRBV27 and TRBJ2-3; no clear D gene. Germline-derived CDR1 and CDR2 are MNHEY and SMNVEV (reference sequence). There are 14 residues in the CDR3. Trimming took 4 bases from V and 3 from J, leaving 11 bases between them. The CDR3 sequence is CASSSMDGTDTQYF. The CDR3 DNA reads TGTGCCAGCAGTTCAATGGACGGAACAGATACGCAGTATTTT.

This clonotype came up a few times. This chain connects TRBV29-1 to TRBJ2-7; 9 nucleotides match TRBD2. The V gene end was trimmed by 7 bases and the J gene end by 4 bases; junction bases not matched to a gene: 5. Germline CDR1 and CDR2: SQVTM and ANQGSEA. This CDR3 spans 12 amino acids. The CDR3 spells CSARTSEYEQYF. CDR3 nucleotides: TGCAGCGCCCGGACTAGCGAGTACGAGCAGTACTTC.

The V call is TRBV3-1, the J call TRBJ2-5; a possible D gene is TRBD1 (6 bases). Per the germline V gene, CDR1 is LGHDT and CDR2 is YNNKEL (reference sequence). Trimming left V 4 bases short and J 5 bases short, with 23 bases between. This CDR3 comprises 17 residues. Written as DNA, the CDR3 is TGTGCCAGCAGCCGCTTATGCGGACAGCGGTGCTTGGAGACCCAGTACTTC. It codes for CASSRLCGQRCLETQYF.

This chain connects TRBV12-1 to TRBJ1-1; the table's D call of TRBD1 was not tested on the DNA. TRBV12-1 is shown as a pseudogene. There are 15 residues in the CDR3. CDR3: CACHPRTTEDTEAFF. The DNA for the CDR3 is TGTGCCTGCCATCCCAGAACGACAGAGGACACTGAAGCTTTCTTT.